A single sample is the source of the 30 T cell receptor beta chains below, sequenced in a study of blood T cell repertoires in COVID-19. Method: immunoSEQ multiplex PCR; TCRdb's copy keeps in-frame clones and lacks some. The sample has 60,000 to 90,000 clones; roughly 90% are singletons. Sequencing input: peripheral blood. These receptors originate from an elderly woman with acute or convalescent COVID-19.

The J gene is TRBJ1-6, the V gene TRBV7-8; D not resolved. This CDR3 spans 13 amino acids. Germline-derived CDR1 and CDR2 are SGHVS and FQNEAQ. The ends were cut back, 3 bases at V and 9 bases at J, with 9 bases in the middle. The CDR3, as DNA: TGTGCCAGCAGCTTTGGTCCGGGTTCACCCCTCCACTTT. Translating it yields CASSFGPGSPLHF. Combining the CDR3 with reference TRBV7-8 and TRBJ1-6 gives the whole variable domain GAGVSQSPRYKVAKRGQDVALRCDPISGHVSLFWYQQALGQGPEFLTYFQNEAQLDKSGLPSDRFFAERPEGSVSTLKIQRTQQEDSAVYLCASSFGPGSPLHFGNGTRLTVT.

The chain combines TRBV7-6 with TRBJ1-4; TRBD1 is a possible D gene (5 bases). From germline, CDR1 is SGHVS and CDR2 FNYEAQ. The CDR3 runs 15 residues. V lost 5 bases and J lost 0, with 10 bases in between. The CDR3 sequence: CASSPRGSTNEKLFF. Here the CDR3 DNA reads TGTGCCAGCAGCCCTAGGGGATCAACTAATGAAAAACTGTTTTTT.

This sequence joins TRBV19 and TRBJ2-1; a weak D match, TRBD2 (6 bases). This CDR3 spans 15 amino acids. Per the germline V gene, CDR1 is LNHDA and CDR2 is SQIVND (reference sequence). Trimming removed 1 base at V and 8 bases at J, with 15 bases between. The DNA of the CDR3 is TGTGCCAGTAGTATAGCACTAGCTTCCTTCCATGAGCAGTTCTTC. Protein product: CASSIALASFHEQFF.

The rearrangement links TRBV5-1 to TRBJ2-7; 7 bases align to TRBD1. The CDR3 totals 17 residues. V shed 5 bases, J shed 0 bases, and the junction held 14 bases outside the gene matches. Germline loops: CDR1 SGHRS, CDR2 YFSETQ. In nucleotides, the CDR3 is TGCGCCAGCAGTACTCATCGTTCGACAGGGAGCTCCTACGAGCAGTACTTC. This sequence encodes CASSTHRSTGSSYEQYF. The full variable domain, rest sourced from reference TRBV5-1 and TRBJ2-7, is KAGVTQTPRYLIKTRGQQVTLSCSPISGHRSVSWYQQTPGQGLQFLFEYFSETQRNKGNFPGRFSGRQFSNSRSEMNVSTLELGDSALYLCASSTHRSTGSSYEQYFGPGTRLTVT.

The rearrangement joins TRBV2 to TRBJ2-3, with 12 bases lining up with TRBD2. Losses at the gene ends were 4 bases for V and 0 bases for J; bases not matched to a gene: 8. The CDR3 loop spans 18 amino acids. CDR1 is SNHLY and CDR2 is FYNNEI in the germline V gene. This chain's CDR3 is CASSAPGLAGHSTDTQYF. The CDR3 bases are TGTGCCAGCAGTGCCCCGGGACTAGCGGGCCATAGCACAGATACGCAGTATTTT. The entire variable domain, with the rest obtained from reference TRBV2 and TRBJ2-3, is as follows: EPEVTQTPSHQVTQMGQEVILRCVPISNHLYFYWYRQILGQKVEFLVSFYNNEISEKSEIFDDQFSVERPDGSNFTLKIRSTKLEDSAMYFCASSAPGLAGHSTDTQYFGPGTRLTVL.

The chain employs TRBV28 and TRBJ2-1; the match to TRBD1 covers 10 bases. Germline CDR1 MDHEN, CDR2 SYDVKM. The CDR3 totals 16 residues. The ends lost 5 bases at V and 3 bases at J; junction bases unmatched: 7. This chain's CDR3 is CASSGPGDRGYNEQFF. DNA of the CDR3: TGTGCCAGCAGTGGACCAGGGGACAGGGGCTACAATGAGCAGTTCTTC. The entire variable domain, with the rest obtained from reference TRBV28 and TRBJ2-1, is as follows: DVKVTQSSRYLVKRTGEKVFLECVQDMDHENMFWYRQDPGLGLRLIYFSYDVKMKEKGDIPEGYSVSREKKERFSLILESASTNQTSMYLCASSGPGDRGYNEQFFGPGTRLTVL.

V gene TRBV7-2 combines with J gene TRBJ1-2; TRBD1 matches at 9 bases. This CDR3 is 13 amino acids long. The germline V gene encodes CDR1 SGHTA and CDR2 FQGNSA. With V trimmed by 1 base and J by 6 bases, 0 bases remained unmatched. As DNA, the CDR3 is TGTGCCAGCAGCTTAGGGACAGGGGATGGCTACACCTTC. It codes for CASSLGTGDGYTF.

The rearrangement links TRBV28 to TRBJ1-2; D call uncertain. With 3 bases removed from V and 3 bases from J, the gap between germline ends came to 8 bases. Germline CDR1 MDHEN, CDR2 SYDVKM. The CDR3 length is 13 residues. For the CDR3, the DNA is TGTGCCAGCAGTTTGAGGAGGGACTATGGCTACACCTTC. Its protein product is CASSLRRDYGYTF.

The chain recombines TRBV18 with TRBJ2-5; perhaps TRBD1 as D (6 bases). Germline values: CDR1 KGHSH, CDR2 LQKENI. V lost 6 bases and J lost 2, with 10 bases in between. The CDR3 sequence is 13 residues long. CDR3 amino acids: CASSRDRQETQYF. CDR3 DNA: TGTGCCAGCTCTCGAGACAGGCAAGAGACCCAGTACTTC.

V gene TRBV11-2 combines with J gene TRBJ1-6, with 9 positions matching TRBD1. The length of the CDR3 is 15 residues. The V segment lost 1 base and the J segment 7 bases; nucleotides outside the gene matches: 2. Germline CDR1 and CDR2: SGHAT and FQNNGV. CDR3 loop: CASSLGGTGNSPLHF. The CDR3 nucleotides read TGTGCCAGCAGCTTAGGCGGGACAGGGAATTCACCCCTCCACTTT.

The chain uses TRBV12-3 or TRBV12-4 and TRBJ2-7; no firm D call. This CDR3 contains 13 residues. Trimming took off 6 bases at V and 1 base at J, with 10 bases between the two ends. For the CDR3, the DNA is TGTGCCAGCAGCCTGAGGTTTTCCTACGAGCAGTACTTC. Residues: CASSLRFSYEQYF.

The rearrangement uses TRBV6-1 and TRBJ2-7; weak D call: TRBD2 (5 bases). V lost 2 bases to trimming and J lost 6 bases, with 14 bases between them. The CDR3 is 14 residues long. Per germline, CDR1 MNHNS and CDR2 SASEGT. The CDR3 DNA reads as TGTGCCAGCAGTGAAATTAGAACGGCGGGCGAGCAGTACTTC. Amino acids: CASSEIRTAGEQYF.

J is TRBJ2-7 and V is TRBV7-9; 8 bases line up with TRBD1. The CDR3 is 14 amino acids. V shed 4 bases, J shed 0 bases, and the junction held 2 bases outside the gene matches. Germline assignment: CDR1 SEHNR and CDR2 FQNEAQ (reference sequence). The CDR3 sequence is CASSWDRFSYEQYF. The CDR3 nucleotides read TGTGCCAGCAGCTGGGACAGGTTCTCCTACGAGCAGTACTTC.

V usage is TRBV7-9 and J usage is TRBJ2-6; tentatively, D is TRBD2 (6 bases). Trimming removed 3 bases at V and 0 bases at J, with 12 bases between. The CDR3 runs 17 residues. The V gene's germline CDR1 is SEHNR and CDR2 FQNEAQ (reference sequence). CDR3: CASSLRTSNSGANVLTF. CDR3 DNA: TGTGCCAGCAGCTTGAGAACTAGCAACTCTGGGGCCAACGTCCTGACTTTC. The entire variable domain, with the rest obtained from reference TRBV7-9 and TRBJ2-6, is as follows: DTGVSQNPRHKITKRGQNVTFRCDPISEHNRLYWYRQTLGQGPEFLTYFQNEAQLEKSRLLSDRFSAERPKGSFSTLEIQRTEQGDSAMYLCASSLRTSNSGANVLTFGAGSRLTVL.

This sequence joins TRBV2 and TRBJ2-7, with 8 bases lining up with TRBD2. V trimming: 7 bases; J trimming: 4 bases; junction bases outside the gene matches: 9. The V gene's germline CDR1 is SNHLY and CDR2 FYNNEI. CDR3 length: 14 amino acids. CDR3 bases: TGTGCCAGCAATCCTGCGGGGGGCGAGTACGAGCAGTACTTC. Its translation: CASNPAGGEYEQYF. The whole variable domain, filled in from reference TRBV2 and TRBJ2-7, reads EPEVTQTPSHQVTQMGQEVILRCVPISNHLYFYWYRQILGQKVEFLVSFYNNEISEKSEIFDDQFSVERPDGSNFTLKIRSTKLEDSAMYFCASNPAGGEYEQYFGPGTRLTVT.

The gene calls are TRBV4-1 and TRBJ1-5, with D possibly TRBD1 on 6 matching bases. From germline, CDR1 is MGHRA and CDR2 YSYEKL. V lost 1 base, J lost 10 bases, and 17 bases lay in between. The CDR3 is 15 residues long. The CDR3 loop is CASSQGQGRLLPQHF. DNA for the CDR3: TGCGCCAGCAGCCAAGGGCAGGGGCGCCTTTTACCCCAGCATTTT.

CDR3 loop: CANNRGLDPGYTF. CDR3 nucleotides: TGTGCCAATAACAGGGGGCTGGATCCTGGCTACACCTTC. The genes are TRBV21-1 and TRBJ1-2; the table names TRBD1, a call not compared with the DNA. TRBV21-1 counts as a pseudogene. The CDR3 is 13 residues long.

The chain combines TRBV7-2 with TRBJ2-7; D is perhaps TRBD2 (5 bases). Germline V gene sequence: CDR1 SGHTA, CDR2 FQGNSA. The CDR3 length is 11 residues. V was pared by 5 bases and J by 9 bases, with 11 bases between. As DNA, the CDR3 is TGTGCCAGCAGCCCCGGGGAGCTGCAGTACTTC. Protein sequence: CASSPGELQYF. The full variable domain, rest sourced from reference TRBV7-2 and TRBJ2-7, is GAGVSQSPSNKVTEKGKDVELRCDPISGHTALYWYRQSLGQGLEFLIYFQGNSAPDKSGLPSDRFSAERTGGSVSTLTIQRTQQEDSAVYLCASSPGELQYFGPGTRLTVT.

CDR3 sequence: CASSKVLAGAREQFF. The CDR3 nucleotides are TGTGCCAGCAGCAAAGTGCTAGCGGGAGCGCGTGAGCAGTTCTTC. V gene TRBV21-1 combines with J gene TRBJ2-1; the D segment call TRBD2 is taken from the table without a DNA check. TRBV21-1 is labeled a pseudogene. The CDR3 has 15 residues.

CDR3 DNA sequence: TGTGCCAGCAGCCCTAGTCGGGGGAGGACAGATACGCAGTATTTT. Translated: CASSPSRGRTDTQYF. The rearrangement joins TRBV7-3 to TRBJ2-3; the D gene is possibly TRBD2 (6 bases). V shed 5 bases and J shed 3 bases, with 15 bases lying between them. CDR3 length: 15 amino acids. Germline V gives CDR1 SGHTA, CDR2 FQGTGA. The full variable domain, rest sourced from reference TRBV7-3 and TRBJ2-3, is GAGVSQTPSNKVTEKGKYVELRCDPISGHTALYWYRQSLGQGPEFLIYFQGTGAADDSGLPNDRFFAVRPEGSVSTLKIQRTERGDSAVYLCASSPSRGRTDTQYFGPGTRLTVL.

The chain uses TRBV6-5 and TRBJ1-6, with 9 bases matching TRBD1. The CDR3 totals 16 residues. CDR1 MNHEY and CDR2 SVGAGI come from the germline V gene. V lost 0 bases, J lost 9 bases, and 6 bases stayed unmatched. CDR3 sequence: CASSYSMGTGLSPLHF. The CDR3 bases are TGTGCCAGCAGTTACTCGATGGGGACAGGGCTTTCACCCCTCCACTTT.

The J gene is TRBJ1-6, the V gene TRBV6-5, with 8 bases matching TRBD1. Germline-derived CDR1 and CDR2 are MNHEY and SVGAGI. The CDR3 spans 14 residues. V gave up 11 bases and J gave up 7 bases; unmatched junction bases: 10. CDR3 protein: CAAAQGARNSPLHF. CDR3 bases: TGTGCCGCAGCTCAGGGGGCAAGGAATTCACCCCTCCACTTT.

CDR3 residues: CASSRSRDIRYEQYF. The CDR3 nucleotides read TGTGCCAGCAGCCGATCCCGGGACATTCGGTACGAGCAGTACTTC. The chain links TRBV6-5 to TRBJ2-7, with TRBD1 as a possible D gene (6 bases). Between the trimmed V and J ends, which lost 6 bases and 4 bases, there was a span of 19 bases. The CDR3 length is 15 residues. Germline V gives CDR1 MNHEY, CDR2 SVGAGI.

The rearrangement uses TRBV4-2 and TRBJ2-2, with 11 bases lining up with TRBD2. Trimming removed 4 bases from V and 6 bases from J; junction bases left unmatched: 4. Per the germline V gene, CDR1 is LGHNA and CDR2 is YNFKEQ. The length of the CDR3 is 15 residues. The CDR3 loop reads CASSLGLAGPGELFF. CDR3 in DNA: TGTGCCAGCAGCCTTGGACTAGCGGGCCCCGGGGAGCTGTTTTTT.

A few counts support this clone. V gene TRBV2 combines with J gene TRBJ1-5, with D tentatively TRBD1 (5 bases). V lost 2 bases and J lost 5, with 10 bases in between. There are 14 residues in the CDR3. Germline V gives CDR1 SNHLY, CDR2 FYNNEI. The CDR3 DNA follows: TGTGCCAGCAGTGAAATCAGGGCCGATCAGCCCCAGCATTTT. It specifies CASSEIRADQPQHF.

This clone was counted once. V is TRBV28 and J is TRBJ1-3; the match to TRBD1 covers 7 bases. Germline trimming cut 6 bases from V and 2 bases from J; bases unmatched to any gene: 4. The V gene's germline CDR1 is MDHEN and CDR2 SYDVKM. This CDR3 is 14 amino acids long. CDR3 DNA sequence: TGTGCCAGCAGACGACAGGGCCCTGGAAACACCATATATTTT. Residues: CASRRQGPGNTIYF.

The chain employs TRBV5-6 and TRBJ1-2; a possible D gene is TRBD1 (5 bases). The germline V gene has CDR1 SGHDT and CDR2 YYEEEE. The CDR3 spans 15 residues. Trimming stripped 5 bases from V and 0 bases from J, with 14 bases between. CDR3 DNA: TGTGCCAGCAGTTGGGGCCCGGCGGCTAACTATGGCTACACCTTC. Encoded protein: CASSWGPAANYGYTF.

J is TRBJ1-3 and V is TRBV12-1; the table assigns TRBD1, which was not confirmed against the DNA. TRBV12-1 is recorded as a pseudogene. This CDR3 contains 16 residues. The CDR3 protein is CASSSGQGLGGNTIYF. CDR3 in DNA: TGTGCCAGCAGCTCTGGACAGGGGCTGGGGGGAAACACCATATATTTT.

J is TRBJ2-7 and V is TRBV5-4; TRBD1 matches 9 bases. J lost 2 bases, V lost 0 bases, and 6 bases had no gene match. This CDR3 region has 16 residues. CDR1 and CDR2 (germline): SGHNT, YYREEE (reference sequence). The CDR3, as DNA: TGTGCCAGCAGCTTGGGCGCACAGGGGGCGACCTACGAGCAGTACTTC. Translation gives CASSLGAQGATYEQYF.

V and J are TRBV11-2 and TRBJ1-5; perhaps TRBD1 as D (6 bases). Germline CDR1 is SGHAT and CDR2 is FQNNGV. The length of the CDR3 is 14 residues. The V end was cut by 3 bases, the J end by 10 bases, with 16 bases between. The CDR3 loop is CASSLSGGREPQHF. The DNA of the CDR3 is TGTGCCAGCAGCTTGTCTGGGGGCAGGGAACCCCAGCATTTT. The full variable domain, its missing parts supplied by reference TRBV11-2 and TRBJ1-5, is EAGVAQSPRYKIIEKRQSVAFWCNPISGHATLYWYQQILGQGPKLLIQFQNNGVVDDSQLPKDRFSAERLKGVDSTLKIQPAKLEDSAVYLCASSLSGGREPQHFGDGTRLSIL.